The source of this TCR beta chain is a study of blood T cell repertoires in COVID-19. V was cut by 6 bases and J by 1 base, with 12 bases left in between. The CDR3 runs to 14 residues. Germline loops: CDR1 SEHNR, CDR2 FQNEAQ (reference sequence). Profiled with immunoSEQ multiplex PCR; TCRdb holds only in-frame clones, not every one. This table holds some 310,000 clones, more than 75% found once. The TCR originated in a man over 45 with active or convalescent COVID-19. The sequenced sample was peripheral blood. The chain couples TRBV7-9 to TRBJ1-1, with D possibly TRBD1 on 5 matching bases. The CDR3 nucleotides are TGTGCCAGCAGTTTGACAGACGAGAACACTGAAGCTTTCTTT. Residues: CASSLTDENTEAFF. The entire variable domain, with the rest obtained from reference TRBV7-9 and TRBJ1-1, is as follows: DTGVSQNPRHKITKRGQNVTFRCDPISEHNRLYWYRQTLGQGPEFLTYFQNEAQLEKSRLLSDRFSAERPKGSFSTLEIQRTEQGDSAMYLCASSLTDENTEAFFGQGTRLTVV.